This passage covers 17 T cell receptor beta chains from one sample sequenced in a study of T cell responses to AZD1222 COVID-19 vaccine. Some clones are missing from TCRdb's copy, which holds only in-frame ones; the method was immunoSEQ multiplex PCR. The table shows approximately 150,000 clones, with around 91% occurring only once. The sequencing used peripheral blood, collected 28 days after the second AZD1222 dose. These TCRs come from an adult who received the AZD1222 COVID-19 vaccine.

This rearrangement joins TRBV3-1 (or the pseudogene TRBV3-2) to TRBJ2-7, with D possibly being TRBD1 (5 bases). V lost 4 bases and J 5 bases, leaving 12 bases between the germline ends. The CDR3 length is 13 residues. Germline values: CDR1 LGHDT, CDR2 YNNKEL (reference sequence). This CDR3 is CASSPSGQDEQYV. The DNA for the CDR3 is TGTGCCAGCAGCCCGTCAGGGCAGGACGAGCAGTACGTC.

The V call is TRBV6-2 or TRBV6-3, the J call TRBJ2-7; 9 bases are shared with TRBD2. Germline CDR1 is MNHEY and CDR2 is SVGEGT. The CDR3 has 13 residues. V lost 3 bases to trimming and J lost 9 bases; unmatched junction nucleotides: 6. The CDR3 coding sequence is TGTGCCAGCAGTTATGCCCTAGCGGGGTGGCAGTACGTC. Protein product: CASSYALAGWQYV.

The gene calls are TRBV20-1 and TRBJ1-1, with 7 bases that match TRBD1. Looked up from germline, CDR1 is DFQATT and CDR2 is SNEGSKA (reference sequence). The junction had 9 bases not matched to a gene; V was cut back by 3 bases and J by 2 bases. CDR3 length: 15 amino acids. The CDR3 sequence is CSASVAGGGNTEAFF. In DNA form, the CDR3 reads TGCAGTGCTAGTGTGGCAGGGGGTGGCAACACTGAAGCTTTCTTT.

The CDR3 DNA is TGCGCCAGCAGCCCGGACCTTATAGGGAATGAGCAGTTCTTC. Translating gives CASSPDLIGNEQFF. V usage is TRBV5-1 and J usage is TRBJ2-1; D is unclear. CDR3 size: 14 residues. V lost 4 bases and J 7 bases, leaving 15 bases between the germline ends. The V gene's germline CDR1 is SGHRS and CDR2 YFSETQ.

This rearrangement joins TRBV6-5 to TRBJ1-6; 7 bases align to TRBD1. Germline assignment: CDR1 MNHEY and CDR2 SVGAGI. The CDR3 contains 13 residues. V was clipped by 6 bases and J by 10 bases; unmatched bases: 6. This chain's CDR3 is CASRNDRVSPLHF. CDR3 nucleotide sequence: TGTGCCAGCAGGAACGACAGGGTCTCACCCCTCCACTTT.

This clone is a singleton in its sample. The chain uses TRBV29-1 and TRBJ2-3, with 11 positions matching TRBD1. CDR1 is SQVTM and CDR2 is ANQGSEA in the germline V gene. This CDR3 contains 14 residues. After removal of 4 bases from V and 4 bases from J, the junction contained 4 bases not matched to a gene. DNA of the CDR3: TGCAGCGTTGCCCGGACAGGGGGCCCAGATACGCAGTATTTT. It is translated as CSVARTGGPDTQYF.

This clone appeared once. This chain links TRBV18 with TRBJ2-3; D is unresolved. The germline gives CDR1 KGHSH, CDR2 LQKENI. This CDR3 is 13 amino acids long. The V and J ends lost 10 bases and 6 bases respectively, with 17 bases between them. The CDR3 bases are TGTGCCACCTCTCCCATTACGTGGGATACGCAGTATTTT. Translating gives CATSPITWDTQYF.

The V gene is TRBV10-2, the J gene TRBJ1-2; TRBD1 aligns across 8 bases. V dropped 5 bases and J dropped 8; count of bases not matched to a gene: 7. This CDR3 has 13 residues. CDR1 is WSHSY, CDR2 SAAADI, per germline. As DNA, the CDR3 is TGCGCCAGCAGTACAGGGGGTGTTGGAGGCTACACCTTC. Its translation: CASSTGGVGGYTF.

In DNA, the CDR3 is TGTGCCAGCAGTTACTCACCACCAGGGGGTGTTTACTACGAGCAGTACGTC. It encodes CASSYSPPGGVYYEQYV. The rearrangement joins TRBV6-2 or TRBV6-3 to TRBJ2-7, with 7 bases lining up with TRBD1. CDR1 and CDR2 from the germline V gene are MNHEY and SVGEGT. With V trimmed by 0 bases and J by 3 bases, 11 bases remained unmatched. CDR3 size: 17 residues.

The gene calls are TRBV24-1 and TRBJ1-4; 7 bases fit TRBD1. This CDR3 has 16 amino acids. J lost 6 bases, V lost 3 bases, and 9 bases had no gene match. Germline values: CDR1 KGHDR, CDR2 SFDVKD. DNA of the CDR3: TGTGCCACCAGTGATCACCCGACAGGGACGGATGAAAAACTGTTTTTT. It is translated as CATSDHPTGTDEKLFF.

The gene calls are TRBV7-8 and TRBJ1-1; no clear D gene. The CDR3 is 14 residues long. V lost 3 bases, J lost 6 bases, and 14 bases lay in between. Per germline, CDR1 SGHVS and CDR2 FQNEAQ. Here the CDR3 reads CASSFRETEAEAFF. The CDR3 DNA sequence: TGTGCCAGCAGCTTCCGGGAGACGGAGGCTGAAGCTTTCTTT.

The sample holds one count of this clone. The chain recombines TRBV10-2 with TRBJ1-3; D unresolved. Germline-derived CDR1 and CDR2 are WSHSY and SAAADI. The CDR3 has 13 amino acids. V was cut by 3 bases and J by 12 bases, with 15 bases left in between. The CDR3 region is CASSEGLAEGIYF. CDR3 sequence (DNA): TGCGCCAGCAGTGAAGGTTTGGCGGAGGGCATATATTTT.

The chain combines TRBV15 with TRBJ1-2; weak D call: TRBD1 (5 bases). The germline V gene encodes CDR1 LNHNV and CDR2 YYDKDF (reference sequence). This CDR3 spans 13 amino acids. V was clipped by 1 base and J by 8 bases, with 11 bases between them. CDR3 DNA: TGTGCCACCAGCAGAGTGGGACTGGGAGGCTACACCTTC. Translated: CATSRVGLGGYTF. Supplemented by reference TRBV15 and TRBJ1-2, the full variable domain reads DAMVIQNPRYQVTQFGKPVTLSCSQTLNHNVMYWYQQKSSQAPKLLFHYYDKDFNNEADTPDNFQSRRPNTSFCFLDIRSPGLGDTAMYLCATSRVGLGGYTFGSGTRLTVV.

This clone was recorded once. The chain couples TRBV19 to TRBJ2-5; 13 nucleotides line up with TRBD2. The germline CDR1 and CDR2 sequences are LNHDA and SQIVND (reference sequence). The CDR3 sequence is 17 residues long. Trimming at V came to 2 bases and at J to 2 bases, leaving 5 bases not matched to a gene. CDR3 coding DNA: TGTGCCAGTAGTATAACTAGCGGGGGGGTCTTACAAGAGACCCAGTACTTC. Translated: CASSITSGGVLQETQYF.

Concerning this clone: The junction does not match germline at one end; this may be a read error. The V call is TRBV7-9, the J call TRBJ1-1; D unresolved. There are 8 residues in the CDR3. Germline lookup yields CDR1 SEHNR and CDR2 FQNEAQ (reference sequence). CDR3 in amino acids: CASSLVGF. The CDR3 DNA is TGTGCCAGCAGCTTAGTGGGGTTT.

The count of this clone is one. The rearrangement uses TRBV19 and TRBJ1-5; D is unclear. Germline V CDR1 and CDR2: LNHDA, SQIVND (reference sequence). Deletions cut 5 bases from V and 3 bases from J, with 11 bases between. CDR3 length: 14 amino acids. CDR3 sequence: CASSSVLNNQPQHF. CDR3 coding DNA: TGTGCCAGTAGTTCCGTGCTAAACAATCAGCCCCAGCATTTT.

This sequence joins TRBV6-5 and TRBJ2-7, with 13 positions matching TRBD2. CDR3 length: 14 residues. The germline V gene has CDR1 MNHEY and CDR2 SVGAGI. With 6 bases clipped from V and 12 bases from J, the junction kept 11 bases outside the gene matches. The CDR3 loop is CASRPGLAGLIVYF. The CDR3 region has the DNA TGTGCCAGCAGACCGGGACTAGCGGGACTTATAGTGTACTTC.